This TCR beta chain was recovered during a study of beta chain features in type 1 diabetes. Study-wide results and caveats: Any HLA effect on TCRB rearrangement was left unresolved by small sub-analyses.

The CDR3 is 14 amino acids. Germline V gives CDR1 SEHNR, CDR2 FQNEAQ (reference sequence). The V and J ends lost 5 bases and 3 bases, in that order; junction bases with no gene match: 5. Investigators reverse transcribed all isolated RNA, so they sequenced expressed TCRB transcripts. Clones were sequenced by immunoSEQ multiplex PCR, and TCRdb holds only the in-frame ones, with some missing. The data show fewer than 650,000 clones, with around a sixth seen just once and roughly 0.098% held by the top ten. The sample holds a few counts of this clone. Its cognate antigen is unknown. This same CDR3 is encoded by further DNA sequences in the sample.

The sequencing sample was made of naive CD4+ T cells from blood. The TCR comes from a man in his late teens or twenties in good health. The chain couples TRBV7-9 to TRBJ1-2; 8 bases align to TRBD1. CDR3 nucleotide sequence: TGTGCCAGCAGCCCAGGACAGGGAGACTATGGCTACACCTTC. Amino acid sequence: CASSPGQGDYGYTF.